Sequencing of this T cell receptor beta chain was carried out in a study of T cells of healthy individuals. TCRdb re-called the 5' RACE reads through MiXCR, storing one row per CDR3 protein. Among 95,000 to 100,000 distinct CDR3 sequences listed, 15% to 20% were seen once. This CDR3 spans 14 amino acids. Trimming removed 6 bases from V and 7 bases from J; junction bases left unmatched: 5. This clonotype was counted ten times or more. The receptor was isolated from a human donor in good health. The rearrangement uses TRBV12-3 or TRBV12-4 and TRBJ2-2; 10 nucleotides line up with TRBD1. The CDR3 bases are TGTGCCAGCAGCCCGGGACAGGGGATCGGGGAGCTGTTTTTT. Encoded protein: CASSPGQGIGELFF.